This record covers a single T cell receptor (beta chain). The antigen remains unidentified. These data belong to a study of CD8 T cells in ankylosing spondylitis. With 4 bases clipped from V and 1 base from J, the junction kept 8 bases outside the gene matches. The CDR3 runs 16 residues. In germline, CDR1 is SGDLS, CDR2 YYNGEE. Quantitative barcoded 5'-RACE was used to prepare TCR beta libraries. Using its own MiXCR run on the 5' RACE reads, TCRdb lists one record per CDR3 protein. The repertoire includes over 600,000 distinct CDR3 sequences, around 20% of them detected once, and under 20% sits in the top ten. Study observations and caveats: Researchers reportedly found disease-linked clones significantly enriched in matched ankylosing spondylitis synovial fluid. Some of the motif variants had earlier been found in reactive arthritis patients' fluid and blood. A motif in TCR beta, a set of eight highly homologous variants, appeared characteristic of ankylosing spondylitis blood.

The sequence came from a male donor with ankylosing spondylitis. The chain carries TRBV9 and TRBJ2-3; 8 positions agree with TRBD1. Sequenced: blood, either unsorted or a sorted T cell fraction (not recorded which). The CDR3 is CASSTLAGGRTDTQYF. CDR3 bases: TGTGCCAGCAGCACCTTAGCAGGGGGCCGCACAGATACGCAGTATTTT.